The 20 T cell receptor beta chains listed next were all sequenced from one sample in a study of cytomegalovirus exposure and HLA in healthy donors. PCR employed 60 Vbeta and 13 Jbeta primers. This table comes from immunoSEQ multiplex PCR, and its TCRdb copy is limited to in-frame clones, with some not included. Its table records 100,000 to 150,000 clones. Source material: PBMCs. Receptor source: a woman aged 40 to 55 in good health and CMV-seropositive.

The rearrangement uses TRBV7-3 and TRBJ2-1; D possibly corresponds to TRBD2 (7 bases). The germline V gene encodes CDR1 SGHTA and CDR2 FQGTGA. Trimming left V 2 bases short and J 7 bases short, with 12 bases between. The CDR3 consists of 14 residues. The DNA for the CDR3 is TGTGCCAGCAGCTTACGGGGGGCGTCGAATGAGCAGTTCTTC. Translated, it gives CASSLRGASNEQFF.

The V call is TRBV7-9, the J call TRBJ2-5, with 11 bases identical to TRBD2. CDR3 size: 19 residues. Losses at the gene ends were 4 bases for V and 0 bases for J; bases not matched to a gene: 13. CDR1 SEHNR and CDR2 FQNEAQ come from the germline V gene (reference sequence). The CDR3 spells CASSSHARGLAVNQETQYF. CDR3 bases: TGTGCCAGCAGCTCCCACGCTAGGGGACTAGCGGTAAACCAAGAGACCCAGTACTTC.

The chain uses TRBV14 and TRBJ1-2; TRBD1 agrees at 7 bases. The CDR3 sequence is 15 residues long. Unmatched junction bases numbered 10, after V lost 4 bases and J lost 5 bases. The germline gives CDR1 SGHDN, CDR2 FVKESK. For the CDR3, the DNA is TGTGCCAGCAGCCCAGGACGACAGGGCCTTTATGGCTACACCTTC. Protein product: CASSPGRQGLYGYTF.

This sequence joins TRBV9 and TRBJ2-2; TRBD1 matches at 9 bases. Germline V CDR1 and CDR2: SGDLS, YYNGEE. V lost 3 bases to trimming and J lost 3 bases; unmatched junction nucleotides: 6. The CDR3 is made up of 16 amino acids. For the CDR3, the DNA is TGTGCCAGCAGCGGGGACAGGGCGCGGGACACCGGGGAGCTGTTTTTT. This translates into CASSGDRARDTGELFF.

The chain recombines TRBV19 with TRBJ2-2, with D tentatively TRBD2 (5 bases). The CDR3 extends over 14 amino acids. The ends were cut back, 5 bases at V and 5 bases at J, with 12 bases in the middle. CDR1 and CDR2 from the germline V gene are LNHDA and SQIVND (reference sequence). CDR3 region: CASSLDSLTGELFF. CDR3 DNA sequence: TGTGCCAGTAGTCTGGACTCTTTAACCGGGGAGCTGTTTTTT.

The chain links TRBV5-1 to TRBJ2-3, with TRBD2 matching 8 bases. This CDR3 is 17 amino acids long. Germline V gene data show CDR1 as SGHRS and CDR2 as YFSETQ. Losses at the gene ends were 0 bases for V and 2 bases for J; bases not matched to a gene: 8. CDR3 in amino acids: CASSLEGLAGFTDTQYF. The DNA of the CDR3 is TGCGCCAGCAGCTTGGAGGGGCTAGCGGGCTTCACAGATACGCAGTATTTT.

This chain links TRBV10-3 with TRBJ2-7; D unresolved. With 3 bases removed from V and 3 bases from J, the gap between germline ends came to 9 bases. Germline-derived CDR1 and CDR2 are ENHRY and SYGVKD. This CDR3 has 13 residues. The CDR3 DNA sequence: TGTGCCATCAGTGATATAGTCGGCTACGAGCAGTACTTC. Protein: CAISDIVGYEQYF.

The chain couples TRBV11-2 to TRBJ2-7, with 11 nucleotides matching TRBD1. This CDR3 contains 15 residues. Trimming took 5 bases from V and 4 from J; bases not matched to a gene: 7. Germline V CDR1 and CDR2: SGHAT, FQNNGV. The DNA of the CDR3 is TGTGCCAGCAGCGCGTGGACAGGGGGCGGATACGAGCAGTACTTC. Amino acids: CASSAWTGGGYEQYF.

The V and J genes are TRBV6-6 and TRBJ2-2; 7 bases are a match to TRBD1. The V and J ends lost 5 bases and 1 base, in that order; junction bases with no gene match: 4. This CDR3 has 15 amino acids. Germline assignment: CDR1 MNHNY and CDR2 SVGAGI (reference sequence). CDR3 amino acids: CASSGTAKNTGELFF. The CDR3 region has the DNA TGTGCCAGCAGTGGGACAGCAAAGAACACCGGGGAGCTGTTTTTT.

V is TRBV28 and J is TRBJ1-2, with TRBD1 matching 7 bases. Trimming at V came to 6 bases and at J to 8 bases, leaving 9 bases not matched to a gene. CDR3 length: 13 residues. From germline, CDR1 is MDHEN and CDR2 SYDVKM. The CDR3 region is CASRSGTEKGYTF. The CDR3 coding sequence is TGTGCCAGCAGGTCCGGGACAGAGAAAGGCTACACCTTC.

J is TRBJ1-2 and V is TRBV28; possible D gene TRBD1, 6 bases. CDR3 size: 11 residues. The V gene's germline CDR1 is MDHEN and CDR2 SYDVKM. The ends were cut back, 5 bases at V and 7 bases at J, with 8 bases in the middle. The CDR3 spells CASSIQGGYTF. The CDR3 coding sequence is TGTGCCAGCAGTATACAGGGTGGCTACACCTTC.

The chain carries TRBV19 and TRBJ2-3; TRBD2 is a possible D gene (5 bases). Germline V gene lookup returns CDR1 LNHDA and CDR2 SQIVND (reference sequence). Trimming cost V 1 base and J 0 bases, with 11 bases left between them. The CDR3 is 16 residues long. In nucleotides, the CDR3 is TGTGCCAGTAGTATAGGGGCGGGTTCTAGCACAGATACGCAGTATTTT. Its protein product is CASSIGAGSSTDTQYF.

The V and J genes are TRBV21-1 and TRBJ1-2. TRBV21-1 is described as a pseudogene. This CDR3 has 12 residues. The CDR3 sequence is CAGATGNYGYTF. CDR3 bases: TGTGCCGGCGCGACGGGAAACTATGGCTACACCTTC.

This rearrangement joins TRBV11-2 to TRBJ2-5; 12 nucleotides match TRBD1. CDR1 is SGHAT, CDR2 FQNNGV, per germline. J lost 5 bases, V lost 5 bases, and 6 bases had no gene match. The length of the CDR3 is 15 residues. In nucleotides, the CDR3 is TGTGCCAGCAGCATGGGACAGGGGGCGCGGGAGACCCAGTACTTC. Protein sequence: CASSMGQGARETQYF.

This clone ranks as medium-sized in terms of frequency. This chain uses TRBV6-5 with TRBJ1-3, with 7 bases aligning to TRBD1. The J segment lost 4 bases and the V segment lost 5 bases, leaving 5 bases of the junction unmatched. This CDR3 contains 14 residues. Germline CDR1 MNHEY, CDR2 SVGAGI. The CDR3 nucleotides are TGTGCCAGCAGTAGAGGGGGCTCCGGAAACACCATATATTTT. Encoded protein: CASSRGGSGNTIYF.

This rearrangement joins TRBV28 to TRBJ2-7, with D possibly TRBD1 on 8 matching bases. This CDR3 is 15 amino acids long. V lost 5 bases and J 3 bases, leaving 17 bases between the germline ends. Per germline, CDR1 MDHEN and CDR2 SYDVKM. The DNA of the CDR3 is TGTGCCAGCAGTGCAAACAGGGGGGGATTCTACGAGCAGTACTTC. Translating it yields CASSANRGGFYEQYF.

The V gene is TRBV5-1, the J gene TRBJ2-4; weak D call: TRBD2 (6 bases). CDR3 length equals 16 residues. Germline lookup yields CDR1 SGHRS and CDR2 YFSETQ. V gave up 0 bases and J gave up 3 bases, with 13 bases separating them. The CDR3 nucleotides read TGCGCCAGCAGCTTGGGTGCTGCGGGAAGCAAAAACATTCAGTACTTC. Its protein is CASSLGAAGSKNIQYF.

The gene calls are TRBV30 and TRBJ2-1, with D unresolved. This CDR3 contains 11 residues. Trimming shortened V by 2 bases and J by 7 bases, and 6 bases separated the two germline ends. The germline gives CDR1 GTSNPN, CDR2 SVGIG (reference sequence). The CDR3 DNA reads as TGTGCCTGGAGTATCGGGAATGAGCAGTTCTTC. It specifies CAWSIGNEQFF.

CDR3 sequence (DNA): TGTGCCAGCGGGAGCGGGAGGGCCGACTCTGGGGCCAACGTCCTGACTTTC. It translates to CASGSGRADSGANVLTF. V usage is TRBV5-4 and J usage is TRBJ2-6, with TRBD2 matching over 10 bases. Per the germline V gene, CDR1 is SGHNT and CDR2 is YYREEE (reference sequence). This CDR3 spans 17 amino acids. V shed 7 bases and J 0 bases; nucleotides not matched to a gene: 7.

The chain links TRBV30 to TRBJ2-1; 7 bases line up with TRBD2. This CDR3 has 14 amino acids. Germline values: CDR1 GTSNPN, CDR2 SVGIG (reference sequence). The V and J ends lost 2 bases and 2 bases, in that order; junction bases with no gene match: 3. CDR3 in DNA: TGTGCCTGGAGTTTAGCGGGCACCTACAATGAGCAGTTCTTC. Its translation is CAWSLAGTYNEQFF.